Many counts were recorded for the clone carrying this T cell receptor (beta chain). Its antigen is not identified. Amplified regions were TCR beta CDR3 sequences from RNA transcripts. The TCR CDR3 was amplified in a first-round RT-PCR using the HTBI primer set. TCRdb called the multiplex PCR reads again in MiXCR, with one record for every CDR3 protein. The sample yields about 570,000 distinct CDR3 sequences, 35% to 55% seen once. This entry belongs to a study of T cells in Graves' hyperthyroidism and ophthalmopathy. Findings and limits, study-wide: Onset of ophthalmopathy came a median around 6.5 months after the model predicted it. The majority of expanded thyroid clonotypes above 0.001 also appeared in blood. A model built on 13 V-J features separated ophthalmopathy from stable hyperthyroidism.

Diagnoses were made from clinical symptoms, serum measures (thyroxine and TRAb), thyroid ultrasound and orbital computed tomography. This TCR was recovered from an adult woman with Graves' disease, either hyperthyroidism or ophthalmopathy (not recorded which). Sequencing was done on a sample of peripheral blood or thyroid tissue (not recorded which).

CDR3 sequence reads: CASGRTGGNTIYF. The DNA of the CDR3 is TGTGCCAGCGGTCGCACTGGTGGAAACACCATATATTTT. The chain combines TRBV7-9 with TRBJ1-3, with D unclear. The CDR3 consists of 13 residues. The V end lost 8 bases, the J end lost 3 bases, and 11 bases lay between the germline ends. Germline-derived CDR1 and CDR2 are SEHNR and FQNEAQ (reference sequence). Filled out from reference TRBV7-9 and TRBJ1-3, the complete variable domain reads DTGVSQNPRHKITKRGQNVTFRCDPISEHNRLYWYRQTLGQGPEFLTYFQNEAQLEKSRLLSDRFSAERPKGSFSTLEIQRTEQGDSAMYLCASGRTGGNTIYFGEGSWLTVV.